Listed below are T cell receptor beta chains from one sample, sequenced in a study of blood T cell repertoires in COVID-19. Measured with immunoSEQ multiplex PCR; TCRdb has only the in-frame clones, and not every one. The sample lists around 100,000 clones; approximately 88% were seen once. Sequenced sample: peripheral blood. These receptors were taken from a human donor in a cohort sampled during active COVID-19. Both conserved end residues are trimmed from each CDR3.

cdr3_aa: ASSLGGTFGAYEQY; j_call: TRBJ2-7; v_call: TRBV5-1
cdr3_aa: ASSLTGGNEQF; j_call: TRBJ2-1; v_call: TRBV5-1
cdr3_aa: ASSLAGSVSEKLF; j_call: TRBJ1-4; v_call: TRBV5-6
cdr3_aa: ASSSSQVPEYGYT; j_call: TRBJ1-2; v_call: TRBV27
cdr3_aa: ASSSGGGVSSYNEQF; j_call: TRBJ2-1; v_call: TRBV5-1
cdr3_aa: ASSVGRRDRGLQF; j_call: TRBJ2-1; v_call: TRBV9
cdr3_aa: ASSARDRATF; j_call: TRBJ1-1; v_call: TRBV4-1
cdr3_aa: ASSQEASTATTRAQQY; j_call: TRBJ2-7; v_call: TRBV4-1
cdr3_aa: ASSSRTGGYTQY; j_call: TRBJ2-3; v_call: TRBV11-2
cdr3_aa: AISGNLRAEAF; j_call: TRBJ1-1; v_call: TRBV10-3
cdr3_aa: ASSPGTVIYGYT; j_call: TRBJ1-2; v_call: TRBV28
cdr3_aa: ASSQPGTGARKTQY; j_call: TRBJ2-5; v_call: TRBV25-1
cdr3_aa: ATSNSWTGDDYGYT; j_call: TRBJ1-2; v_call: TRBV15
cdr3_aa: APSGTGVLNTEAF; j_call: TRBJ1-1; v_call: TRBV25-1
cdr3_aa: ASSLPGGIGNTIY; j_call: TRBJ1-3; v_call: TRBV5-8
cdr3_aa: ASSIQGSNQPQH; j_call: TRBJ1-5; v_call: TRBV19
cdr3_aa: ASSQDPASGGAFQY; j_call: TRBJ2-7; v_call: TRBV4-1